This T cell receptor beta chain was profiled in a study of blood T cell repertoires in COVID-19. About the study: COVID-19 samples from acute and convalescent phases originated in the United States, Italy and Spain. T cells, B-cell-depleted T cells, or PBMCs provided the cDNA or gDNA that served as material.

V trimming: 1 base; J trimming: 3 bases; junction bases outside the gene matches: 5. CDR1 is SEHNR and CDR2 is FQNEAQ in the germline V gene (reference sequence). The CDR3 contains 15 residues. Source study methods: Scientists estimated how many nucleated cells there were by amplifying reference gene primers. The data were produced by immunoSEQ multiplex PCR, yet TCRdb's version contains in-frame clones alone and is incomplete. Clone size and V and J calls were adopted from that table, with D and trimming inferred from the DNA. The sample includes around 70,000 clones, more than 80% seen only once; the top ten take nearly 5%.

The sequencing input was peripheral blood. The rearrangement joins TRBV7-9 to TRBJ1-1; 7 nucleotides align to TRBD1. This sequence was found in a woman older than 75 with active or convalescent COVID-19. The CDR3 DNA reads TGTGCCAGCAGCTTAGGACAGGGTGGGGACACTGAAGCTTTCTTT. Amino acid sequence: CASSLGQGGDTEAFF.